Listed below are T cell receptor beta chains from one sample, sequenced in a study of CD4 T cells in relation to SARS-CoV-2 and coronaviruses. Libraries were prepared by immunoSEQ multiplex PCR; TCRdb keeps only in-frame clonotypes and omits some of them. This sample has about 21,000 clones; around 67% occur once, and the top ten carry about 16%. The antigens of these receptors remain unknown. Sequenced material: CD4+ T cells from PBMCs, cultured in vitro. The receptors stem from a human donor in good health. CDR3s leave out the opening cysteine and the closing phenylalanine or tryptophan.

v_call cdr3_aa
TRBV4-3 ASSQDAAGVREQY
TRBV6-6 ASSYPGQGFEKLF
TRBV4-2 ASSPITFPDTQY
TRBV5-1 ASSLVQGLVDGYT
TRBV19 ASSIEAGTGSNIQY
TRBV12-3/TRBV12-4 ASSPGTGNTIY
TRBV29-1 SARGQGKGETQY
TRBV7-2 ASSWGLAGIYEQY
TRBV27 ASSFRPGTGWEKLF
TRBV27 ASSFRGSLDTQY
TRBV7-3 ASSLTRTGASNTEAF
TRBV19 ASSSQDREAQH
TRBV27 ASSMTPTGPFNNSPLH
TRBV2 ASILDPGLAGAGELF
TRBV6-2/TRBV6-3 ASSTASEAF
TRBV9 ASSVLDRSNEQF
TRBV10-3 AISEQGNYGYT
TRBV7-8 ASSSTRSSSYNEQF
TRBV5-1 ASIPGLAANEQF
TRBV5-1 ASSWGGTSTDTQY
TRBV19 ASIPRTGTEELF
TRBV11-2 ASSTGTYTGELF
TRBV11-3 ASSARQGSLETQY
TRBV6-1 ASSDVGTGKADTQY
TRBV4-1 ASSQATGTGSEGQPQH
TRBV6-2/TRBV6-3 ASNPRGNSPLH
TRBV28 ASSSPTHLMNTEAF